What follows are 4 T cell receptor beta chains derived from one specimen sequenced in a study of CXCR3-negative and CXCR3-positive naive CD8 T cells. No antigen is known for these receptors. Broader study findings: CXCR3-positive naive cells carried more hydrophobic TRB CDR3s than CXCR3-negative naive cells did.

Preparation of TRB cDNA libraries relied on 5' RACE carrying UMI labels. From its re-call of the 5' RACE reads, TCRdb lists each CDR3 protein once, without DNA. Recorded for this sample: more than 80,000 distinct CDR3 sequences. The sequenced sample was naive CXCR3+ CD8+ T cells from blood. As for subset: CD45RO-CCR7+CD27+CD95- naive CD8+ T cells expressing CXCR3 (TNR3+). The receptors derive from a human donor in good health. Some clones in this sample may be carry-over from other donors' samples.

This chain uses TRBV20-1 with TRBJ2-7; there is no DNA to check the TCRdb D call of TRBD1. Germline loops: CDR1 DFQATT, CDR2 SNEGSKA (reference sequence). The CDR3 totals 14 residues. The CDR3 here is CSARHRDRGYEQYF.

The chain couples TRBV12-3 or TRBV12-4 to TRBJ1-1. The CDR3 spans 12 residues. CDR3 protein: CASSTANTEAFF.

CDR3 sequence: CASSQDRTGVYNEQFF. The J gene is TRBJ2-1, the V gene TRBV4-3; TCRdb calls TRBD1, which cannot be checked without DNA. The CDR3 has 16 residues. CDR1 is LGHNA, CDR2 YSLEER, per germline.

This chain joins TRBV7-9 and TRBJ2-2. This CDR3 contains 15 residues. The germline V gene encodes CDR1 SEHNR and CDR2 FQNEAQ (reference sequence). The CDR3 sequence is CASSFGRANTGELFF. Full variable domain (missing parts from reference TRBV7-9 and TRBJ2-2): DTGVSQNPRHKITKRGQNVTFRCDPISEHNRLYWYRQTLGQGPEFLTYFQNEAQLEKSRLLSDRFSAERPKGSFSTLEIQRTEQGDSAMYLCASSFGRANTGELFFGEGSRLTVL.